The rows below give T cell receptor beta chains drawn from one sample of a study of T cell responses to AZD1222 COVID-19 vaccine. Libraries were prepared by immunoSEQ multiplex PCR; TCRdb keeps only in-frame clonotypes and omits some of them. Of some 100,000 clones in the sample, approximately 90% were seen once. Sequences were derived from peripheral blood, sampled on day 0 of AZD1222 vaccination. The source of these receptors is an adult in good health. Each CDR3 is given with its conserved first and last residue. Each record gives: clone size, D gene, V gene, J gene, CDR3 protein, CDR3 DNA. The D gene is left open where the match is weak. A clone size is listed for some rows: how often the clone was seen (once, few, many), or a class if it is expanded.

>NA|TRBD1|TRBV28|TRBJ1-6
CASSLTGGINSPLHF
TGTGCCAGCAGTCTTACAGGGGGCATCAATTCACCCCTCCACTTT
>few|TRBD2|TRBV27|TRBJ2-3
CASSAGGGDTQYF
TGTGCCAGCAGCGCGGGAGGCGGAGATACGCAGTATTTT
>NA|NA|TRBV18|TRBJ1-2
CASSPKQGGGYTF
TGTGCCAGCTCACCAAAACAGGGAGGTGGCTACACCTTC
>NA|TRBD1|TRBV30|TRBJ1-5
CAWIRPGQVGQPQHF
TGTGCCTGGATCAGACCGGGACAGGTCGGTCAGCCCCAGCATTTT
>NA|TRBD2|TRBV3-1/TRBV3-2|TRBJ2-2
CASSQVSGRARSGELFF
TGTGCCAGCAGCCAAGTTAGCGGGAGGGCCAGGTCCGGGGAGCTGTTTTTT
>once|TRBD2|TRBV7-2|TRBJ2-3
CASSSLGGYTDTQYF
TGTGCCAGCAGCTCCCTGGGGGGGTACACAGATACGCAGTATTTT
>NA|TRBD1|TRBV7-2|TRBJ1-2
CASRPDRGGGYGYTF
TGTGCCAGCAGACCTGACAGGGGGGGAGGCTATGGCTACACCTTC
>NA|NA|TRBV19|TRBJ1-1
CASSIGRWGTEAFF
TGTGCCAGTAGTATCGGCAGGTGGGGCACTGAAGCTTTCTTT
>NA|TRBD1|TRBV19|TRBJ2-2
CASSFMSGQGTGELFF
TGTGCCAGTAGTTTTATGTCGGGACAGGGGACCGGGGAGCTGTTTTTT
>once|TRBD1|TRBV5-6|TRBJ1-5
CASSRQGPRNQPQHF
TGTGCCAGCAGCCGACAGGGGCCACGCAATCAGCCCCAGCATTTT
>NA|TRBD2|TRBV18|TRBJ2-2
CASSSTSGVVGELFF
TGTGCCAGCTCATCGACTAGCGGGGTCGTCGGGGAGCTGTTTTTT
>NA|NA|TRBV7-2|TRBJ2-1
CASRAAPLSYNEQFF
TGTGCCAGCCGCGCGGCACCACTCTCCTACAATGAGCAGTTCTTC
>NA|NA|TRBV6-4|TRBJ1-2
CASSLEQGSLYGYTF
TGTGCCAGCAGCCTCGAACAGGGAAGCCTCTATGGCTACACCTTC
>NA|NA|TRBV19|TRBJ2-7
CASSMRRGSYEQYF
TGTGCCAGTAGTATGCGGAGGGGGTCCTACGAGCAGTACTTC
>few|NA|TRBV19|TRBJ1-5
CASQVQSNQPQHF
TGTGCCAGCCAGGTACAGTCCAATCAGCCCCAGCATTTT
>NA|NA|TRBV19|TRBJ1-1
CASSKGPNTEAFF
TGTGCCAGTAGCAAAGGACCGAACACTGAAGCTTTCTTT
>few|NA|TRBV6-5|TRBJ2-5
CASSYEGPETQYF
TGTGCCAGCAGTTACGAGGGTCCGGAGACCCAGTACTTC
>NA|NA|TRBV4-2|TRBJ2-3
CASSSTWGQDTQYF
TGTGCCAGCAGCTCTACTTGGGGCCAAGATACGCAGTATTTT
>NA|NA|TRBV11-3|TRBJ2-5
CASSLVGHKQETQYF
TGTGCCAGCAGCTTAGTTGGACACAAACAAGAGACCCAGTACTTC
>once|TRBD1|TRBV5-1|TRBJ2-3
CASSLQGAGTDTQYF
TGCGCCAGCAGCCTACAGGGGGCTGGCACAGATACGCAGTATTTT
>NA|NA|TRBV27|TRBJ2-7
CASSHQETFSYEQYF
TGTGCCAGCAGCCACCAGGAGACTTTCTCCTACGAGCAGTACTTC
>NA|TRBD1|TRBV4-1|TRBJ2-2
CASSQERYGQGGTGELFF
TGCGCCAGCAGCCAAGAGCGCTATGGACAGGGGGGCACCGGGGAGCTGTTTTTT
>once|TRBD1|TRBV7-8|TRBJ1-1
CASSLGRQGMEAFF
TGTGCCAGCAGCTTGGGAAGACAGGGGATGGAAGCTTTCTTT
>NA|TRBD2|TRBV5-1|TRBJ2-3
CASSGGLATSTDTQYF
TGCGCCAGCAGCGGCGGACTAGCAACTAGCACAGATACGCAGTATTTT
>NA|NA|TRBV7-9|TRBJ2-5
CASSSYFSSEEETQYF
TGTGCCAGCAGCTCATACTTTTCTAGCGAGGAAGAGACCCAGTACTTC
>once|NA|TRBV6-5|TRBJ1-1
CASSYSTPTEAFF
TGTGCCAGCAGTTACTCCACTCCCACTGAAGCTTTCTTT
>NA|TRBD2|TRBV27|TRBJ2-2
CASRSSGGTGELFF
TGTGCCAGCAGGTCTAGCGGGGGCACCGGGGAGCTGTTTTTT
>NA|TRBD1|TRBV6-2/TRBV6-3|TRBJ2-7
CASSYSIIGTGNYEQYF
TGTGCCAGCAGTTACTCGATTATTGGGACAGGGAATTACGAGCAGTACTTC
>NA|NA|TRBV21-1|TRBJ1-5
CASSNSGRDGNQPQHF
TGTGCCAGCAGCAATTCTGGGAGGGATGGGAATCAGCCCCAGCATTTT
>NA|TRBD1|TRBV2|TRBJ1-2
CASQGAGRVVDGYTF
TGTGCCAGCCAGGGGGCAGGGAGGGTAGTTGATGGCTACACCTTC
>NA|NA|TRBV7-9|TRBJ1-4
CASSQRTKATNEKLFF
TGTGCCAGCAGCCAACGGACGAAGGCAACTAATGAAAAACTGTTTTTT